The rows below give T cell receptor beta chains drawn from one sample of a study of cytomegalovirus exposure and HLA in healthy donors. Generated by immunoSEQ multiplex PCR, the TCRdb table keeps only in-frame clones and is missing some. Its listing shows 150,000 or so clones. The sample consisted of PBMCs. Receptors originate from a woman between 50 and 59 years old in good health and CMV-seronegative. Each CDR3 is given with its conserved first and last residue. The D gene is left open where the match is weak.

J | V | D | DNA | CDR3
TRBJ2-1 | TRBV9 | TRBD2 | TGTGCCAGCAGCCCCGGACTAGCGGGAGGGAGCTTACGCAATGAGCAGTTCTTC | CASSPGLAGGSLRNEQFF
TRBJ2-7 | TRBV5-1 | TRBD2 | TGCGCCAGCAGCTTGGCGGGACTAGCGACCTTCTCCTACGAGCAGTACTTC | CASSLAGLATFSYEQYF
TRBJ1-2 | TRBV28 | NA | TGTGCCAGCAGAACGGCTAACTATGGCTACACCTTC | CASRTANYGYTF
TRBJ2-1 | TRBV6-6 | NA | TGTGCCAGCAGTTACTCGAGACCAGCGCTTGGGAATGAGCAGTTCTTC | CASSYSRPALGNEQFF
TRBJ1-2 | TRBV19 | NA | TGTGCCACCCAGGACAGCTATGGCTACACCTTC | CATQDSYGYTF
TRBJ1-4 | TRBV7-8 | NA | TGTGCCAGCAGCTTAACAGGGAACTCCGAGGGAAAACTGTTTTTT | CASSLTGNSEGKLFF
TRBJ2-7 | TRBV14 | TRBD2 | TGTGCCAGCACCCAAGGCTCTAGCGGGAGACCCTACGAGCAGTACTTC | CASTQGSSGRPYEQYF
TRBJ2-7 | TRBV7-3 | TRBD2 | TGTGCCAGCAGCGCCTCTAGCGGGAGTAACGAGCAGTACTTC | CASSASSGSNEQYF
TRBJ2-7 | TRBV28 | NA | TGTGCCACCGGTACAGGTTTCGGGTACGAGCAGTACTTC | CATGTGFGYEQYF
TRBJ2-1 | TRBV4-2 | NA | TGTGCCAGCAGCCTCCCGGGGGGCGGCGGGGGTTTTAATGAGCAGTTCTTC | CASSLPGGGGGFNEQFF
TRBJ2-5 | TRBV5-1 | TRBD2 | TGCGCCAGCAGCCCCCCCGCGGGGGGACGGGAGACCCAGTACTTC | CASSPPAGGRETQYF
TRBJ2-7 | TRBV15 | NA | TGTGCCACCAGTCCCAGGGCAGGGCTCTCCTACGAGCAGTACTTC | CATSPRAGLSYEQYF
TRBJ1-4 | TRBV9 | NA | TGTGCCAGCAGCGTAGAGGCAGGGATAGCAACTAATGAAAAACTGTTTTTT | CASSVEAGIATNEKLFF
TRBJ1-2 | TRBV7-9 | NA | TGTGCCAGCAGCGGATCACAGGGACGCTATGGCTACACCTTC | CASSGSQGRYGYTF
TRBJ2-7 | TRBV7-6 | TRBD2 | TGTGCCAGCAGCTTGAGTGTAGCGGGGGGGTTCTACGAGCAGTACTTC | CASSLSVAGGFYEQYF
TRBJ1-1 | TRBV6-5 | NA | TGTGCCAGCATTAGTTACTCCGACACTGAAGCTTTCTTT | CASISYSDTEAFF
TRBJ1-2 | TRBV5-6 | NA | TGTGCCAGCAGCTTCGGTAGCTATGGCTACACCTTC | CASSFGSYGYTF
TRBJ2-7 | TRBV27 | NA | TGTGCCAGCAGTTTATCGCGGGGTGGAAAGGCCTACGAGCAGTACTTC | CASSLSRGGKAYEQYF
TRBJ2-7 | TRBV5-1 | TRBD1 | TGCGCCAGCAGCTTGGAGCCAGGGGGCATCTACGAGCAGTACTTC | CASSLEPGGIYEQYF
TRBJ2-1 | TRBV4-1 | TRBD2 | TGCGCCAGCAGCCAAGATGGACTAGCGGGAGGATTCTCCTACAATGAGCAGTTCTTC | CASSQDGLAGGFSYNEQFF